Listed here are 15 T cell receptor beta chains from one sample, sequenced in a study of T cells in Graves' hyperthyroidism and ophthalmopathy. TCR beta CDR3 regions were amplified from RNA. The TCR CDR3 was amplified in a first-round RT-PCR using the HTBI primer set. A single record per CDR3 protein comes from TCRdb applying MiXCR to the multiplex PCR reads. The sample shows fewer than 900,000 distinct CDR3 sequences, 15% to 20% of them seen only once. Input material: blood. These receptors all stem from a woman between 45 and 60 years old with Graves' hyperthyroidism that later progressed to Graves' ophthalmopathy.

This clonotype turned up a few times. The chain joins TRBV28 to TRBJ1-6; D not certain. V dropped 1 base and J dropped 5 bases, with 6 bases sitting between them. Germline V gene sequence: CDR1 MDHEN, CDR2 SYDVKM. The CDR3 contains 14 residues. CDR3 coding DNA: TGTGCCAGCAGTTTATCGAGGCATAATTCACCCCTCCACTTT. It encodes CASSLSRHNSPLHF.

This chain links TRBV10-2 with TRBJ1-2; TRBD1 matches at 9 bases. V shed 7 bases, J shed 7 bases, and the junction held 16 bases outside the gene matches. There are 16 residues in the CDR3. CDR1 is WSHSY and CDR2 is SAAADI in the germline V gene. As DNA, the CDR3 is TGCGCCAGCATGGTCCCACAGGGGGCGCCGGTATCTGGCTACACCTTC. Residues: CASMVPQGAPVSGYTF.

This clonotype was recorded many times. The rearrangement uses TRBV11-2 and TRBJ1-4; D gene ambiguous. The CDR3 is 16 amino acids. The germline CDR1 and CDR2 sequences are SGHAT and FQNNGV. The V gene lost 5 bases and the J gene lost 0 bases, with 13 bases spanning the gap. This CDR3 is CASSRGILATNEKLFF. DNA for the CDR3: TGTGCCAGCAGCCGGGGAATTCTGGCAACTAATGAAAAACTGTTTTTT.

V gene TRBV29-1 combines with J gene TRBJ2-2; the D gene is possibly TRBD2 (6 bases). The CDR3 is made up of 15 amino acids. CDR1 SQVTM and CDR2 ANQGSEA come from the germline V gene. Trimming left V 4 bases short and J 4 bases short, with 16 bases between. The CDR3 region has the DNA TGCAGCGTTGCCCCCGCGGCCGGGGGCACCGGGGAGCTGTTTTTT. This codes for CSVAPAAGGTGELFF.

V is TRBV7-2 and J is TRBJ2-7; 12 bases align to TRBD2. Germline V gene lookup returns CDR1 SGHTA and CDR2 FQGNSA. V lost 5 bases to trimming and J lost 3 bases; unmatched junction nucleotides: 8. CDR3 length equals 16 residues. DNA for the CDR3: TGTGCCAGCAGCAACTTACTAGCGGGGGGTATCTACGAGCAGTACTTC. This codes for CASSNLLAGGIYEQYF.

The DNA for the CDR3 is TGTGCCAGTAGTACAGGGGGCGGTAGGACTGGGGCCAACGTCCTGACTTTC. This gives the protein CASSTGGGRTGANVLTF. The chain couples TRBV19 to TRBJ2-6; TRBD1 aligns across 8 bases. Germline V gene sequence: CDR1 LNHDA, CDR2 SQIVND (reference sequence). CDR3 length: 17 residues. Trimming removed 4 bases from V and 2 bases from J; junction bases left unmatched: 7.

This clonotype showed up just a few times. V is TRBV7-3 and J is TRBJ1-2; 8 nucleotides agree with TRBD1. The germline gives CDR1 SGHTA, CDR2 FQGTGA. The CDR3 sequence is 17 residues long. After removal of 5 bases from V and 8 bases from J, the junction contained 19 bases not matched to a gene. This CDR3 is CASSPRQGLRPLLGYTF. CDR3 bases: TGTGCCAGCAGCCCACGACAGGGGCTTCGCCCCCTTTTAGGCTACACCTTC.

This clonotype has just a few counts. At one end, the junction sequence differs from germline, possibly due to a read error. The chain is built from TRBV6-5 and TRBJ1-2; D possibly corresponds to TRBD1 (5 bases). The CDR3 has 15 residues. Per germline, CDR1 MNHEY and CDR2 SVGAGI. The CDR3 coding sequence is TGTGCCAGCAGTTATCCCGGTGGAGGGACGGAAGGCTGCACCTTC. It codes for CASSYPGGGTEGCTF.

The rearrangement uses TRBV24-1 and TRBJ1-5; TRBD1 agrees at 9 bases. Per germline, CDR1 KGHDR and CDR2 SFDVKD. V shed 4 bases and J 6 bases; nucleotides not matched to a gene: 3. This CDR3 has 14 amino acids. CDR3 sequence reads: CATSDPQGAQPQHF. The CDR3 DNA reads as TGTGCCACCAGTGACCCACAGGGGGCTCAGCCCCAGCATTTT.

Only a few counts were recorded for this clonotype. The chain is built from TRBV30 and TRBJ2-7; D might be TRBD1 (6 bases). The CDR3 is 14 amino acids. Germline-derived CDR1 and CDR2 are GTSNPN and SVGIG (reference sequence). Trimming removed 0 bases at V and 6 bases at J, with 15 bases between. CDR3 protein: CAWSVARQGSEQYF. CDR3 DNA: TGTGCCTGGAGTGTAGCTAGGCAGGGGAGCGAGCAGTACTTC.

This clonotype was seen a handful of times. The V call is TRBV5-6, the J call TRBJ1-1; D might be TRBD1 (6 bases). The germline V gene has CDR1 SGHDT and CDR2 YYEEEE. This CDR3 has 15 residues. V lost 1 base and J lost 4, with 14 bases in between. This CDR3 reads CASSLRGAPGTEAFF. CDR3 DNA: TGTGCCAGCAGCTTGCGGGGGGCCCCAGGCACTGAAGCTTTCTTT.

This chain uses TRBV2 with TRBJ2-3; tentative D call: TRBD1 (6 bases). The germline gives CDR1 SNHLY, CDR2 FYNNEI. V was pared by 9 bases and J by 7 bases, with 11 bases between. This CDR3 has 11 residues. CDR3 in amino acids: CARQGGNTQYF. The CDR3 coding sequence is TGTGCCAGACAGGGTGGAAATACGCAGTATTTT.

This clonotype was recorded many times. The rearrangement joins TRBV6-5 to TRBJ1-1, with D perhaps TRBD1 (5 bases). The CDR3 runs 13 residues. CDR1 and CDR2 (germline): MNHEY, SVGAGI. V was pared by 2 bases and J by 4 bases, with 8 bases between. The CDR3 loop reads CASSYGQGTEAFF. Here the CDR3 DNA reads TGTGCCAGCAGTTACGGGCAGGGCACTGAAGCTTTCTTT.

The chain joins TRBV13 to TRBJ2-1; TRBD1 or TRBD2 may be the D gene (6 bases each). The end of the DNA fits TRBJ2-7 better, so the J call may be wrong. The CDR3 totals 16 residues. The V gene's germline CDR1 is PRHDT and CDR2 FYEKMQ (reference sequence). The CDR3 DNA reads as TGTGCCAGCAGCCTATTAGCGGACAGCTCCTACAATGAGCAGTACTTC. Amino acids: CASSLLADSSYNEQYF.

The chain recombines TRBV27 with TRBJ2-2; a weak D match, TRBD1 (5 bases). The CDR3 is 16 amino acids. Trimming removed 3 bases from V and 1 base from J, with 12 bases in between. The germline gives CDR1 MNHEY, CDR2 SMNVEV (reference sequence). CDR3 sequence (DNA): TGTGCCAGCAGTTTTTCCCTCGACAGGAACACCGGGGAGCTGTTTTTT. Protein sequence: CASSFSLDRNTGELFF.